The T cell receptor beta chain described here comes from a study of T cell responses to AZD1222 COVID-19 vaccine. Study findings and constraints: Samples come after the peak T cell response, not at day 14. Dominant at 160-218 and 743-854, vaccine-associated CD4 TCRs also spanned spike. The breadth and depth of Spike-specific TCRs increased once two AZD1222 doses had been given. White British donors predominated, females outnumbered males, and clonal diversity was possibly underestimated.

Remarks on this clone: Its cognate antigen is unknown.

The data were produced by immunoSEQ multiplex PCR, yet TCRdb's version contains in-frame clones alone and is incomplete. The data contain under 70,000 clones, about 85% of them singletons. Per germline, CDR1 GTSNPN and CDR2 SVGIG (reference sequence). V lost 5 bases and J lost 5; bases outside the gene matches: 6. This CDR3 has 13 amino acids. The TCR sequence derives from an adult in good health. Specimen: peripheral blood, collected on day 0 of AZD1222 vaccination. The V call is TRBV30, the J call TRBJ1-1, with 9 bases lining up with TRBD1. Here the CDR3 reads CAWATGGGTEAFF. The CDR3, as DNA: TGTGCCTGGGCGACAGGGGGAGGGACTGAAGCTTTCTTT.